This T cell receptor (beta chain) was captured by sequencing in a study of T cell repertoires in cytomegalovirus infection. Turning to the study itself: Signatures in public TCR beta sequences pointed to both CMV infection and matching HLA type. Study outcomes and limitations: HLA-C-restricted, CMV-specific TCR beta clonotypes were dominant ex vivo. Public TCR beta family frequency separated CMV-and-HLA carriers, including in an independent cohort.

This clonotype appeared a few times. The antigen is undetermined. Each CDR3 protein is one row after TCRdb ran MiXCR on the reads. The sample lists approximately 180,000 distinct CDR3 sequences, about a sixth occurring once. Trimming cost V 4 bases and J 3 bases, with 7 bases left between them. This CDR3 is 13 amino acids long. Germline lookup yields CDR1 SGDLS and CDR2 YYNGEE. The V call is TRBV9, the J call TRBJ2-2; D is possibly TRBD1 (5 bases). The TCR originated in a human donor in good health (CMV status not recorded). Some clones in this sample may be carry-over from other donors' samples. Sample: CD8+ T cells from PBMCs. The CDR3 protein is CASSQGDTGELFF. The DNA for the CDR3 is TGTGCCAGCAGCCAGGGCGACACCGGGGAGCTGTTTTTT.